This T cell receptor (beta chain) was recorded in a study of graft-versus-host responses after intestinal transplantation. Findings and caveats of the study: Recipient marrow contained GvH clones, some of which appeared first in ileum or blood.

Data came from immunoSEQ multiplex PCR; TCRdb stores just in-frame clones and leaves some out. This table holds approximately 40,000 clones, less than 95% found once. The length of the CDR3 is 17 residues. Germline values: CDR1 SGHTA, CDR2 FQGTGA. Trimming stripped 4 bases from V and 7 bases from J, with 23 bases between. Note on this clone: As yet, its antigen is unknown.

This specimen was PBMCs, taken approximately 310 days after intestinal transplant. This sequence was found in a human patient who received an intestinal transplant, so some T cells may come from the graft donor. The chain combines TRBV7-3 with TRBJ2-1, with TRBD2 as a possible D gene (5 bases). The CDR3 bases are TGTGCCAGCAGCTCCCTCCCTTTGAGCGGCCTTTTTAATGAGCAGTTCTTC. As protein: CASSSLPLSGLFNEQFF.